This paragraph covers one TCR beta chain sequence. Its antigen remains unknown. This record comes from a study of blood T cells in healthy people across ages. Primers used in a second PCR of roughly 6 to 11 cycles were a sample-barcoded 5' primer and a J-beta primer mix. Each TCR beta cDNA got a 12-nucleotide random molecular identifier. TCRdb re-derived calls from the 5' RACE reads in MiXCR, one entry per CDR3 protein. The data show over a million distinct CDR3 sequences, approximately 63% seen once. Study conclusions and caveats: Observed TCR beta diversity showed a strong correlation with the percentage of naive T cells as measured by flow cytometry. Both higher diversity and more naive CD4+ cells marked long-lived donors when set against aged donors.

V lost 1 base to trimming and J lost 5 bases, with 9 bases between them. Per germline, CDR1 SGHTA and CDR2 FQGNSA. This CDR3 is built from 14 residues. The chain is built from TRBV7-2 and TRBJ2-4; D unclear. The sequence was collected from a man aged 18 to 30 in good health. Sequenced input: blood. The DNA of the CDR3 is TGTGCCAGCAGCTTAGTGAGTTCGGAAAACATTCAGTACTTC. It is translated as CASSLVSSENIQYF.